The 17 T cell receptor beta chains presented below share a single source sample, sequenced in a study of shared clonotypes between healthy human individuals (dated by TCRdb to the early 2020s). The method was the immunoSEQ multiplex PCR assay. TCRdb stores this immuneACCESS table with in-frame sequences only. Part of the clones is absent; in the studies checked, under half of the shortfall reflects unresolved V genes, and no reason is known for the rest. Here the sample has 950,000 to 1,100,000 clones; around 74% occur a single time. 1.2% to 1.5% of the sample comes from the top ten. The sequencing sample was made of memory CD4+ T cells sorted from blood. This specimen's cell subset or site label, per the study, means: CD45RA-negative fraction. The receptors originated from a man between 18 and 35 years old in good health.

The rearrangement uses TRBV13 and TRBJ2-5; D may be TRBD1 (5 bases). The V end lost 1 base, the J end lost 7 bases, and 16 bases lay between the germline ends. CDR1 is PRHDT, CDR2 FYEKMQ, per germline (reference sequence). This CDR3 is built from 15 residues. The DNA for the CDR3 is TGTGCCAGCAGCTTAGATCAGGGTGGCCCGACGACCCAGTACTTC. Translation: CASSLDQGGPTTQYF.

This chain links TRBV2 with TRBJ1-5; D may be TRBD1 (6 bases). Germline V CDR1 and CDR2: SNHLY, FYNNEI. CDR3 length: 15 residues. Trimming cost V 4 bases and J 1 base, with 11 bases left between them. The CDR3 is CASSAGVVSNQPQHF. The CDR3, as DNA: TGTGCCAGCAGTGCAGGGGTTGTAAGCAATCAGCCCCAGCATTTT.

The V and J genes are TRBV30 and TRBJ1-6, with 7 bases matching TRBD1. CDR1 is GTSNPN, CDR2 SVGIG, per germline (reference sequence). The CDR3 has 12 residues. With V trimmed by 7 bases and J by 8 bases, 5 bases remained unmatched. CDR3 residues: CAYGQDDSPLHF. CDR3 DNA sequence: TGTGCCTATGGACAGGACGATTCACCCCTCCACTTT.

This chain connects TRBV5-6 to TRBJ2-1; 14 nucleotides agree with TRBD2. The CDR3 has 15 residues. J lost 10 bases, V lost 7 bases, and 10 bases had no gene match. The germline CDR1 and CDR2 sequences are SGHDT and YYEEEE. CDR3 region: CASLGLAGATPEQFF. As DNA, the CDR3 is TGTGCCAGCCTGGGACTAGCGGGGGCGACCCCCGAGCAGTTCTTC.

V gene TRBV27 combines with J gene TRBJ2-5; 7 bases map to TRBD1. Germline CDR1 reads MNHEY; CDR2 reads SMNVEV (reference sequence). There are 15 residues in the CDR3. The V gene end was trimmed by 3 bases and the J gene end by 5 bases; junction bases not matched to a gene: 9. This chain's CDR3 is CASSFSGGVGETQYF. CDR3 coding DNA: TGTGCCAGCAGTTTTTCAGGGGGAGTCGGGGAGACCCAGTACTTC.

In DNA, the CDR3 is TGTGCCAGCAGTGTTGGCATGGGGGAAAATGAGCAGTTCTTC. Translated, it gives CASSVGMGENEQFF. The chain joins TRBV6-1 to TRBJ2-1; possibly TRBD1 or TRBD2 for D (5 bases each). In germline, CDR1 is MNHNS, CDR2 SASEGT. V shed 4 bases and J shed 7 bases, with 14 bases lying between them. The CDR3 is 14 amino acids.

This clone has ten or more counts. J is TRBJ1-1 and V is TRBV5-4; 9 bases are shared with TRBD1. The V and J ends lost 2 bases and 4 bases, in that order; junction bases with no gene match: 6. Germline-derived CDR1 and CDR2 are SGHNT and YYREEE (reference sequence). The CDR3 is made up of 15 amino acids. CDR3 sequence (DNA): TGTGCCAGCAGCTTAGACCTACAGGGGGCCACTGAAGCTTTCTTT. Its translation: CASSLDLQGATEAFF.

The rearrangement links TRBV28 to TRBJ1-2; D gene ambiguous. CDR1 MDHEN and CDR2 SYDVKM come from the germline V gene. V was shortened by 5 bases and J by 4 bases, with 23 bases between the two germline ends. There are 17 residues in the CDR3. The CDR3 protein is CASSQPRSPTGIYGYTF. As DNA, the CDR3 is TGTGCCAGCAGTCAACCCAGGTCTCCAACGGGGATCTATGGCTACACCTTC.

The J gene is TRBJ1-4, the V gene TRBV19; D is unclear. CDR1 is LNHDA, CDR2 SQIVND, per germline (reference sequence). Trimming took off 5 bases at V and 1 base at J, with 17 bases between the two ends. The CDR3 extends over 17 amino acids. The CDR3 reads CASSLKDPRITNEKLFF. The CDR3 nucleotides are TGTGCCAGTAGTCTAAAGGACCCGAGGATAACTAATGAAAAACTGTTTTTT.

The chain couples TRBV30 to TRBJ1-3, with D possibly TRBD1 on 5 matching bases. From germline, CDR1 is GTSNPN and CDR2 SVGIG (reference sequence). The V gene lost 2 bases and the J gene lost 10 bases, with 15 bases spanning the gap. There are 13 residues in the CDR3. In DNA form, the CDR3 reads TGTGCCTGGAGTCGAGAAGGGGATGGAACCATATATTTT. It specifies CAWSREGDGTIYF.

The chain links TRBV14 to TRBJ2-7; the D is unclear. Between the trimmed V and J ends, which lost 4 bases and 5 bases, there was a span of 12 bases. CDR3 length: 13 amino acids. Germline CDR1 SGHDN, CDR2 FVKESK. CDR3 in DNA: TGTGCCAGCAGCCCCACACTCGTCCACGAGCAGTACTTC. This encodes CASSPTLVHEQYF.

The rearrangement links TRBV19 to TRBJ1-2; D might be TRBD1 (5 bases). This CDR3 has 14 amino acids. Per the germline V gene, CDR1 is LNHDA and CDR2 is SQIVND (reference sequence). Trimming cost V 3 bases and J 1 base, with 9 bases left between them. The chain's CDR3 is CASSMRQINYGYTF. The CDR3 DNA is TGTGCCAGTAGTATGAGACAGATTAACTATGGCTACACCTTC.

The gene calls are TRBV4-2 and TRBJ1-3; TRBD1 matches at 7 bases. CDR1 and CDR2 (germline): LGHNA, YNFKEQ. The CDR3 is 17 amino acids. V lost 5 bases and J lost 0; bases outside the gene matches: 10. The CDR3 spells CASSEGRDRTSGNTIYF. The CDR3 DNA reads TGTGCCAGCAGCGAAGGACGGGACAGAACCTCTGGAAACACCATATATTTT.

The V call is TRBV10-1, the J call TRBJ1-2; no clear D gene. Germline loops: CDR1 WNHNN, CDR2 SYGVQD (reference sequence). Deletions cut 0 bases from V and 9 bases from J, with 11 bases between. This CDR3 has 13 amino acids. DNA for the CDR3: TGCGCCAGCAGTGAGTCGAGGAACGGCCGCTACACCTTC. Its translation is CASSESRNGRYTF.

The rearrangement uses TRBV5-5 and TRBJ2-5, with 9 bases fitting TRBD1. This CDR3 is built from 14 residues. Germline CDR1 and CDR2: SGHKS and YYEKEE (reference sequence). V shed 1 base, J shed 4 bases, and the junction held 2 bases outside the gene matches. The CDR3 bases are TGTGCCAGCAGCTTGCGGGGACAGGGAGAGACCCAGTACTTC. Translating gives CASSLRGQGETQYF. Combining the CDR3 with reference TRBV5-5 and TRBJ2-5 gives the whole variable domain DAGVTQSPTHLIKTRGQQVTLRCSPISGHKSVSWYQQVLGQGPQFIFQYYEKEERGRGNFPDRFSARQFPNYSSELNVNALLLGDSALYLCASSLRGQGETQYFGPGTRLLVL.

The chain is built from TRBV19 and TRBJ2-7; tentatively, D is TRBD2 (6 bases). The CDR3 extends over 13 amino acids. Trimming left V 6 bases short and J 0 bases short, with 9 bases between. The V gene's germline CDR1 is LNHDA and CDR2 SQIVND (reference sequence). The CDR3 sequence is CASRAGTSYEQYF. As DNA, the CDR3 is TGTGCCAGTAGGGCGGGAACCTCCTACGAGCAGTACTTC.

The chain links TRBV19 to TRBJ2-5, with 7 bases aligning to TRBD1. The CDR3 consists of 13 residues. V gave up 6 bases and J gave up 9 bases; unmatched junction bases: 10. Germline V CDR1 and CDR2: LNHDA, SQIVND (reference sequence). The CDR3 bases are TGTGCCAGTAGCGATTACAGGGGTGCGGCCCAGTACTTC. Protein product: CASSDYRGAAQYF.